This entry describes one T cell receptor beta chain. This clone's antigen is unknown. The record has no base qualities; no much larger clone is one base away. A distance of 11 bases separates the germline ends of V and J, which lose 4 bases and 2 bases respectively. CDR1 and CDR2 were assigned from the germline V gene as ENHRY and SYGVKD. The CDR3 goes from the cysteine to the phenylalanine over 14 residues. Only the CDR3 DNA is retained, 42 bases long and in frame from the first base. Reads for this sample came from an Illumina NovaSeq 6000. TCRalpha and TCRbeta cDNA libraries were constructed by 5'RACE with constant-segment primers, with sample barcodes and unique molecular identifiers being introduced. RNA was extracted from every sample with Trizol reagent. Amplification of the libraries took two PCR steps, and the second step added a second sample barcode plus Illumina TruSeq adapters. Sequencing of the libraries was done on an Illumina NovaSeq, producing 2 x 150 bp paired-end reads. The published analysis was carried out like this. With migec v1.2.7, reads were demultiplexed and then collapsed into UMI-guided consensus sequences. With mixcr v2.1.11, UMI consensuses were aligned to TRA and TRB V and J templates and assembled into clonotypes. Clonotypes were classified as expanded or contracted when called significant by both edgeR and NoisET, with noise models trained on biological replicates. For edgeR calls, the thresholds were a false discovery rate-adjusted p below 0.01 and a log2 fold-change of 1. As an exploratory analysis of dynamics, PCA with hierarchical clustering was applied to max-normalized trajectories of the 1000 most abundant clonotypes. Separately sequenced CD4+ and CD8+ repertoires were used to assign a CD4 or CD8 phenotype to each responding clone. TCRdb handled the public reads itself, with Q25 trimming in fastp and clone calling in MiXCR, and kept productive beta chains. Here each entry gathers all rows of one CDR3 protein and keeps the most common genes and DNA. Here the V and J calls rest on TCRdb's processing, not on the authors' analysis. For this sample there are about 560,000 distinct CDR3 sequences; 15% to 20% appear just once. The ten largest clones capture roughly 7.7% of the sample.

These data come from a study of T-cell memory formation after mild COVID-19 (dated by TCRdb to about 2021). Regarding the study in general: TCR sequence clusters from the two donors were largely donor specific. The cohort was made up of two young adult volunteers, one female and one male, who were previously healthy. Longitudinal TCRalpha and TCRbeta repertoire sequencing tracked T-cell clones expanding and contracting after mild COVID-19 in a couple of donors. What the research found in general, with its limitations: Contracting CD4+ clones appeared mostly in the CM and EM memory subsets, whereas CD8+ clones were enriched in EMRA. Clones that contracted from day 15 to 85 showed balanced CD4/CD8 phenotypes, whereas a second wave of clones that expanded from day 15 to 37 leaned towards CD4+. Whether the second-wave clones peaking on day 37 were SARS-CoV-2 specific was not confirmed. Some responding clones were found in pre-infection memory, which suggests that pre-existing cross-reactive memory T cells took part in the SARS-CoV-2 response. The study included only a couple of mild cases, and larger cohorts that include severe cases with pre-infection samples were judged to be necessary.

PBMCs were isolated by Ficoll-Paque density gradient centrifugation. The sample consisted of PBMCs or a T cell subset sorted from them (not recorded which). The sequence came from an adult woman who had mild COVID-19 (a few samples of this study predate the infection). The sample titles of this study are shuffled in the database, so cell type and time point are left out; the donor was told from shared clones. The chain was built from TRBV10-3 and TRBJ1-1, with no reliable assignment of the D segment. The DNA sequence is TGTGCCATCAGTGTGGTGGAGAGAAACACTGAAGCTTTCTTT. It translates as CAISVVERNTEAFF.